The 16 T cell receptor beta chains in this list originate from one sample, sequenced in a study of cytotoxic CD8 clonotypes in ibrutinib-treated CLL. Measured with immunoSEQ multiplex PCR; TCRdb has only the in-frame clones, and not every one. The sample consists of about 140,000 clones, around 81% of them appearing once. The sequenced sample was PBMCs, obtained after 36 months of ibrutinib treatment. The receptors here all came from a human donor with chronic lymphocytic leukemia.

The chain is built from TRBV27 and TRBJ2-1; D is possibly TRBD2 (5 bases). The V gene lost 5 bases and the J gene lost 2 bases, with 16 bases spanning the gap. The CDR3 runs 16 residues. From germline, CDR1 is MNHEY and CDR2 SMNVEV (reference sequence). The CDR3 coding sequence is TGTGCCAGCAGTCTAGCCTGGAGTAAAACCTACAATGAGCAGTTCTTC. Translated, it gives CASSLAWSKTYNEQFF.

J is TRBJ1-2 and V is TRBV2; D ambiguous. The V gene lost 4 bases and the J gene lost 4 bases, with 13 bases spanning the gap. This CDR3 contains 14 residues. CDR1 and CDR2 from the germline V gene are SNHLY and FYNNEI. CDR3 nucleotides: TGTGCCAGCAGTGCAGGTCTGGATTTCTATGGCTACACCTTC. Translation: CASSAGLDFYGYTF.

The rearrangement links TRBV30 to TRBJ2-7; D is possibly TRBD1 (5 bases). V lost 1 base to trimming and J lost 3 bases, with 13 bases between them. CDR1 and CDR2 from the germline V gene are GTSNPN and SVGIG (reference sequence). This CDR3 comprises 14 residues. This chain's CDR3 is CAWSEDTKYYEQYF. The CDR3 nucleotides are TGTGCCTGGAGTGAGGACACAAAGTACTACGAGCAGTACTTC.

The V gene is TRBV5-1, the J gene TRBJ2-3; TRBD1 is a possible D gene (6 bases). V lost 4 bases and J 4 bases, leaving 10 bases between the germline ends. Germline V gene data show CDR1 as SGHRS and CDR2 as YFSETQ. The CDR3 runs 13 residues. The CDR3 here is CASSRTVSDTQYF. The CDR3 DNA reads as TGCGCCAGCAGCCGGACAGTTTCAGATACGCAGTATTTT.

The chain couples TRBV19 to TRBJ2-7; tentative D call: TRBD2 (7 bases). This CDR3 has 16 residues. Trimming stripped 4 bases from V and 0 bases from J, with 16 bases between. Germline CDR1 and CDR2: LNHDA and SQIVND (reference sequence). The DNA for the CDR3 is TGTGCCAGTAGTAGAGGGGGGGGCCTCGGCTCCTACGAGCAGTACTTC. Its translation is CASSRGGGLGSYEQYF.

This chain uses TRBV15 with TRBJ2-5; the D is unclear. CDR1 is LNHNV and CDR2 is YYDKDF in the germline V gene (reference sequence). This CDR3 has 15 amino acids. Trimming stripped 1 base from V and 2 bases from J, with 11 bases between. Here the CDR3 reads CATSRGTDKQETQYF. DNA of the CDR3: TGTGCCACCAGCAGAGGAACAGACAAACAAGAGACCCAGTACTTC.

The chain recombines TRBV19 with TRBJ1-1; 7 nucleotides agree with TRBD1. CDR3 size: 14 residues. Unmatched junction bases numbered 4, after V lost 5 bases and J lost 1 base. The germline V gene encodes CDR1 LNHDA and CDR2 SQIVND (reference sequence). The CDR3 protein is CASSQGGRNTEAFF. The CDR3 coding sequence is TGTGCCAGTAGTCAAGGGGGCCGGAACACTGAAGCTTTCTTT.

V and J are TRBV6-4 and TRBJ1-2; D perhaps matches TRBD1 (6 bases). Trimming cost V 2 bases and J 6 bases, with 13 bases left between them. Per germline, CDR1 MRHNA and CDR2 SNTAGT. CDR3 size: 14 residues. The CDR3: CASSDGRGRDGYTF. The CDR3 DNA follows: TGTGCCAGCAGTGACGGCAGGGGCAGAGATGGCTACACCTTC.

The chain uses TRBV6-1 and TRBJ1-1; the match to TRBD1 covers 7 bases. The J segment lost 7 bases and the V segment lost 4 bases, leaving 6 bases of the junction unmatched. Germline assignment: CDR1 MNHNS and CDR2 SASEGT. This CDR3 has 13 residues. The CDR3 region is CASSGGRDSEAFF. For the CDR3, the DNA is TGTGCCAGCAGTGGGGGCCGGGACAGTGAAGCTTTCTTT.

V usage is TRBV5-1 and J usage is TRBJ1-2; 8 positions match TRBD1. Germline trimming cut 2 bases from V and 3 bases from J; bases unmatched to any gene: 6. Germline V lookup: CDR1 SGHRS, CDR2 YFSETQ. The CDR3 contains 15 residues. In DNA, the CDR3 is TGCGCCAGCAGCTTATTCCAGGGGGCTGACTATGGCTACACCTTC. Its translation: CASSLFQGADYGYTF.

The V call is TRBV28, the J call TRBJ1-2; 9 bases line up with TRBD1. Germline V gene lookup returns CDR1 MDHEN and CDR2 SYDVKM. J gave up 4 bases and V 3 bases, and 6 bases lay outside the gene matches. This CDR3 contains 15 residues. CDR3 amino acids: CASSLVGQGGYGYTF. As DNA, the CDR3 is TGTGCCAGCAGTTTGGTGGGACAGGGAGGCTATGGCTACACCTTC.

This clone occurred a few times. The chain joins TRBV11-2 to TRBJ1-5; D uncertain. The CDR3 has 12 residues. Looked up from germline, CDR1 is SGHAT and CDR2 is FQNNGV. V lost 6 bases, J lost 2 bases, and 5 bases lay in between. CDR3 DNA: TGTGCCAGCAGAGGCGGCAATCAGCCCCAGCATTTT. This translates into CASRGGNQPQHF.

The chain is built from TRBV29-1 and TRBJ2-3; D is ambiguous. Germline assignment: CDR1 SQVTM and CDR2 ANQGSEA. This CDR3 is 13 amino acids long. V lost 6 bases and J lost 2, with 12 bases in between. In DNA, the CDR3 is TGCAGCGTCTCTTTCCACGTCACAGATACGCAGTATTTT. It encodes CSVSFHVTDTQYF.

The chain is built from TRBV19 and TRBJ1-5; D is uncertain. Germline-derived CDR1 and CDR2 are LNHDA and SQIVND (reference sequence). There are 13 residues in the CDR3. V dropped 1 base and J dropped 7 bases, with 8 bases sitting between them. CDR3 in amino acids: CASSIAARQPQHF. The CDR3 DNA follows: TGTGCCAGTAGTATAGCGGCCCGACAGCCCCAGCATTTT.

This chain connects TRBV6-1 to TRBJ2-4, with TRBD1 identical over 8 bases. The CDR3 sequence is 15 residues long. Unmatched junction bases numbered 5, after V lost 1 base and J lost 6 bases. Germline CDR1 reads MNHNS; CDR2 reads SASEGT. CDR3 DNA: TGTGCCAGCAGTGAAGAGGGAACAGGGGGAAACATTCAGTACTTC. It yields the protein CASSEEGTGGNIQYF.

The V gene is TRBV19, the J gene TRBJ2-7, with D perhaps matching TRBD1 (5 bases). Germline CDR1 is LNHDA and CDR2 is SQIVND (reference sequence). The CDR3 totals 13 residues. V shed 7 bases and J shed 5 bases, with 15 bases lying between them. The CDR3 loop is CASKAGQTNEQYF. The CDR3 DNA reads as TGTGCCAGTAAAGCAGGGCAAACCAACGAGCAGTACTTC.